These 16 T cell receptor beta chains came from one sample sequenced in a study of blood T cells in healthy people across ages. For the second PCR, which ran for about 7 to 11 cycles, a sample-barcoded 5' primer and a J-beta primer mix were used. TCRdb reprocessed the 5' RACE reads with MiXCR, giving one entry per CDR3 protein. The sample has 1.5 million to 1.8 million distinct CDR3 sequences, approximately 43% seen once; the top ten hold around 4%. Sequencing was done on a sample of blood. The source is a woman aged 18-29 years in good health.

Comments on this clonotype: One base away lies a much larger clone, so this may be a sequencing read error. CDR3 in amino acids: CASRNRQAYGQYF. The CDR3 bases are TGTGCCAGCAGAAACAGGCAGGCCTACGGGCAGTACTTC. V usage is TRBV25-1 and J usage is TRBJ2-5; tentatively, D is TRBD1 (5 bases). The CDR3 loop spans 13 amino acids. Germline values: CDR1 MGHDK, CDR2 SYGVNS. Deletions cut 6 bases from V and 11 bases from J, with 19 bases between.

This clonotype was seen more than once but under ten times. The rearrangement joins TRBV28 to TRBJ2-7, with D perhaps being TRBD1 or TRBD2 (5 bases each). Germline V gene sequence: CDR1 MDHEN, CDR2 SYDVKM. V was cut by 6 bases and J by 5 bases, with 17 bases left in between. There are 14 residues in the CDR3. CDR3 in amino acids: CASRPSGAGDEQYF. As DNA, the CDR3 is TGTGCCAGCAGACCCTCCGGGGCTGGGGACGAGCAGTACTTC.

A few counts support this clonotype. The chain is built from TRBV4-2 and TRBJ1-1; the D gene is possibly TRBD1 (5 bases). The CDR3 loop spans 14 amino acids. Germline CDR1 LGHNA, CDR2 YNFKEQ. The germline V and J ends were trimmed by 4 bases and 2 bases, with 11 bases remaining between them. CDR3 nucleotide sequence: TGTGCCAGCAGCCGGGACCCTTCCAACACTGAAGCTTTCTTT. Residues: CASSRDPSNTEAFF.

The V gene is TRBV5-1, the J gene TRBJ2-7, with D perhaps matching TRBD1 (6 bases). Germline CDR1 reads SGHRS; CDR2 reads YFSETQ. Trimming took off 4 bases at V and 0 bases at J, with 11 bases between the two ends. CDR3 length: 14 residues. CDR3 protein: CASSQRQDSYEQYF. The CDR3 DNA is TGCGCCAGCAGCCAAAGACAGGACTCCTACGAGCAGTACTTC.

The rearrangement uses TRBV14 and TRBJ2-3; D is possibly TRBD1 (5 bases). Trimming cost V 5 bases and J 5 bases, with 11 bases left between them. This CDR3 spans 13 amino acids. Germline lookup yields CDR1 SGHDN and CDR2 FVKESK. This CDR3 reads CASSDRLLDTQYF. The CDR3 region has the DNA TGTGCCAGCAGCGACAGATTATTAGATACGCAGTATTTT.

In DNA form, the CDR3 reads TGTGCCAGCAGCTTAGGGCCCTATCTGGAGACCCAGTACTTC. It codes for CASSLGPYLETQYF. V usage is TRBV7-2 and J usage is TRBJ2-5, with D unresolved. The germline V gene has CDR1 SGHTA and CDR2 FQGNSA. V was cut by 1 base and J by 5 bases, with 11 bases left in between. The length of the CDR3 is 14 residues.

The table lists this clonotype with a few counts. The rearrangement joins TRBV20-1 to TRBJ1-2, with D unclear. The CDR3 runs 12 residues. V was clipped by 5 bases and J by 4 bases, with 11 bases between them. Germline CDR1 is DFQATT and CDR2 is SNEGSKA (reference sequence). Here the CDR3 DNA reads TGCAGTGCTGCAAAATCAGGCTATGGCTACACCTTC. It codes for CSAAKSGYGYTF.

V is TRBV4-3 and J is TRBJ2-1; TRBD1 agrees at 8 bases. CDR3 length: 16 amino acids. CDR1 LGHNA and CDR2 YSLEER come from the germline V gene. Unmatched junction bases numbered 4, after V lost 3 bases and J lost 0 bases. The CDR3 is CASSHFTGGSYNEQFF. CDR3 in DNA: TGCGCCAGCAGCCATTTTACAGGGGGCTCCTACAATGAGCAGTTCTTC.

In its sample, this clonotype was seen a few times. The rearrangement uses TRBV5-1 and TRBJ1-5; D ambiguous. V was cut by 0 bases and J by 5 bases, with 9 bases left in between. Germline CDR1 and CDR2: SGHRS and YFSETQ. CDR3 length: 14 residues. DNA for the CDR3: TGCGCCAGCAGCTTGGTCGGACCCGATCAGCCCCAGCATTTT. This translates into CASSLVGPDQPQHF.

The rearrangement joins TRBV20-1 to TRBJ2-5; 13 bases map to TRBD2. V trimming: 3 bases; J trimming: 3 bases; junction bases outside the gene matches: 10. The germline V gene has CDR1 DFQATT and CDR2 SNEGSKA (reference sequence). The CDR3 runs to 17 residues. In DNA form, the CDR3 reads TGCAGTGCTAGTGGACTAGCGGGAGTAGGGGCCAAAGAGACCCAGTACTTC. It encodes CSASGLAGVGAKETQYF.

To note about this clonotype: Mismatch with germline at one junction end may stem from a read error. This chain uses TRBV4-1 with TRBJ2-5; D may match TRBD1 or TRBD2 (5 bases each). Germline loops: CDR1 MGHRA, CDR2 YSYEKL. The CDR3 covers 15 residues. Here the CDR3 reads CASSQVPGRQETQYF. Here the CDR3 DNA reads TGTGCCAGCAGCCAAGTACCGGGACGGCAAGAGACCCAGTACTTC.

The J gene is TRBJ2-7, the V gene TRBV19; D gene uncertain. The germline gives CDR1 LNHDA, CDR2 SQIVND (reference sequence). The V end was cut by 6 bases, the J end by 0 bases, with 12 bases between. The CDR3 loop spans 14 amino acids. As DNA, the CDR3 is TGTGCCAGTAGGACAACGAAGAGCTCCTACGAGCAGTACTTC. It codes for CASRTTKSSYEQYF. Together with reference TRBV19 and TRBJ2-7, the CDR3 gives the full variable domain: DGGITQSPKYLFRKEGQNVTLSCEQNLNHDAMYWYRQDPGQGLRLIYYSQIVNDFQKGDIAEGYSVSREKKESFPLTVTSAQKNPTAFYLCASRTTKSSYEQYFGPGTRLTVT.

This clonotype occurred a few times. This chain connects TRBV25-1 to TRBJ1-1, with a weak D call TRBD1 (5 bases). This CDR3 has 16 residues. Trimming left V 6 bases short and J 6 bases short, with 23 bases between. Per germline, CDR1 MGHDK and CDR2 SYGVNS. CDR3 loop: CASSLILGDGTSEAFF. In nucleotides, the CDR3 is TGTGCCAGCAGCTTAATCTTGGGGGATGGGACGTCTGAAGCTTTCTTT.

CDR3 protein: CASSPQRGERNEQFF. The DNA of the CDR3 is TGCGCCAGCAGCCCCCAGCGGGGGGAACGCAATGAGCAGTTCTTC. J is TRBJ2-1 and V is TRBV4-1; 9 bases are a match to TRBD2. The V and J ends lost 4 bases and 6 bases, in that order; junction bases with no gene match: 7. Germline CDR1 and CDR2: MGHRA and YSYEKL. The CDR3 sequence is 15 residues long.

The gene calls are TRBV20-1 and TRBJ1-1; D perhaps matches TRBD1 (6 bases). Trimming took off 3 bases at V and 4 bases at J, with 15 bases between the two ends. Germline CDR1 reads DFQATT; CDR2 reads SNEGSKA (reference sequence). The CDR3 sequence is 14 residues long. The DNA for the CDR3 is TGCAGTGCTAGGGGTACAGGGTCGATCACTGAAGCTTTCTTT. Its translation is CSARGTGSITEAFF.

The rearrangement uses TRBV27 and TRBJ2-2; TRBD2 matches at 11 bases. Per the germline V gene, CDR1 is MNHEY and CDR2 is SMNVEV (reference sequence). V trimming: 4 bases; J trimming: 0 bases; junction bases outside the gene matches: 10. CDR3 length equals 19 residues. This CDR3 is CASSSRGPSGGPNTGELFF. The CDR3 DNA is TGTGCCAGCAGTTCCCGGGGCCCTAGCGGGGGGCCGAACACCGGGGAGCTGTTTTTT.